Presented here are 25 T cell receptor beta chains from one specimen sequenced in a study of blood T cells in healthy people across ages. Primers used in a second PCR of roughly 7 to 11 cycles were a sample-barcoded 5' primer and a J-beta primer mix. Each CDR3 protein gets one entry after TCRdb re-called the 5' RACE reads with MiXCR. The sample lists about 1.7 million distinct CDR3 sequences, roughly 27% occurring once. Sample: blood. All receptors come from a woman aged 25-40 years in good health.

Turning to this clonotype: A much larger clone lies one base from this, so it may be a read error. This rearrangement joins TRBV4-1 to TRBJ2-7; D is perhaps TRBD2 (6 bases). CDR1 is MGHRA, CDR2 YSYEKL, per germline. The CDR3 has 13 residues. Between the trimmed V and J ends, which lost 3 bases and 9 bases, there was a span of 15 bases. CDR3 sequence reads: CASSQERLERQYF. CDR3 bases: TGCGCCAGCAGCCAGGAGAGACTAGAGCGGCAGTACTTC.

The chain has TRBV4-1 and TRBJ2-1, with a possible D match to TRBD1 (6 bases). Germline V gene lookup returns CDR1 MGHRA and CDR2 YSYEKL. The ends were cut back, 1 base at V and 6 bases at J, with 19 bases in the middle. The CDR3 loop spans 17 amino acids. CDR3 bases: TGCGCCAGCAGCCAAGCACCCAGGGGCCAAAGAGGCAATGAGCAGTTCTTC. Protein product: CASSQAPRGQRGNEQFF.

This chain joins TRBV10-1 and TRBJ2-2, with 10 bases fitting TRBD1. Trimming took 6 bases from V and 7 from J; bases not matched to a gene: 8. This CDR3 region has 15 residues. CDR1 WNHNN and CDR2 SYGVQD come from the germline V gene (reference sequence). The CDR3 is CASSTGTGDGGELFF. DNA for the CDR3: TGCGCCAGCAGCACTGGGACAGGGGATGGCGGGGAGCTGTTTTTT.

The chain uses TRBV12-3 or TRBV12-4 and TRBJ2-6; a weak D match, TRBD1 (5 bases). The CDR3 sequence is 14 residues long. Trimming shortened V by 7 bases and J by 2 bases, and 9 bases separated the two germline ends. CDR3 sequence reads: CASTKQAGANVLTF. The CDR3, as DNA: TGTGCCAGCACTAAACAGGCTGGGGCCAACGTCCTGACTTTC.

This clonotype was detected ten times or more. V gene TRBV10-3 combines with J gene TRBJ2-6; D is possibly TRBD1 (6 bases). This CDR3 region has 16 residues. From germline, CDR1 is ENHRY and CDR2 SYGVKD. V was trimmed by 2 bases and J by 0 bases, leaving 8 bases between them. The CDR3 loop reads CAISEGQNSGANVLTF. CDR3 coding DNA: TGTGCCATCAGTGAGGGACAGAACTCTGGGGCCAACGTCCTGACTTTC.

In this sample, this clonotype turned up many times. This chain uses TRBV15 with TRBJ2-7, with 9 bases lining up with TRBD2. The CDR3 spans 15 residues. Unmatched junction bases numbered 8, after V lost 3 bases and J lost 5 bases. Per the germline V gene, CDR1 is LNHNV and CDR2 is YYDKDF (reference sequence). The DNA of the CDR3 is TGTGCCACCAGCAGGGAGCCGGGACTAGCCGACGAGCAGTACTTC. This gives the protein CATSREPGLADEQYF.

V usage is TRBV29-1 and J usage is TRBJ2-3; 12 bases align to TRBD2. CDR1 SQVTM and CDR2 ANQGSEA come from the germline V gene. Losses at the gene ends were 6 bases for V and 0 bases for J; bases not matched to a gene: 4. CDR3 size: 15 residues. CDR3 region: CSVGLAGSSTDTQYF. As DNA, the CDR3 is TGCAGCGTAGGACTAGCGGGATCTAGCACAGATACGCAGTATTTT.

This clonotype was counted many times. The rearrangement joins TRBV3-1 to TRBJ2-7, with 7 bases that match TRBD1. CDR1 is LGHDT and CDR2 is YNNKEL in the germline V gene (reference sequence). V gave up 6 bases and J gave up 1 base; unmatched junction bases: 6. This CDR3 spans 14 amino acids. The CDR3 sequence: CASSRTGPSYEQYF. CDR3 nucleotide sequence: TGTGCCAGCAGTAGGACAGGTCCTTCCTACGAGCAGTACTTC.

The CDR3 DNA is TGCGCCAGCAGCCGGGTGAGGACTAGGTACAATGAGCAGTTCTTC. Protein product: CASSRVRTRYNEQFF. V usage is TRBV5-1 and J usage is TRBJ2-1, with TRBD2 matching over 7 bases. Unmatched junction bases numbered 8, after V lost 4 bases and J lost 4 bases. Germline assignment: CDR1 SGHRS and CDR2 YFSETQ. This CDR3 has 15 residues.

In regard to this clonotype: A much larger clone sits a single nucleotide away, making a read error possible. The chain combines TRBV7-2 with TRBJ2-4; TRBD1 matches 7 bases. The J segment lost 4 bases and the V segment lost 11 bases, leaving 14 bases of the junction unmatched. The CDR3 sequence is 15 residues long. The germline CDR1 and CDR2 sequences are SGHTA and FQGNSA. CDR3 nucleotides: TGTGCCGGTGGGGGATCCGGGACAGTAAAAAACATTCAGTACTTC. Residues: CAGGGSGTVKNIQYF.

The rearrangement uses TRBV15 and TRBJ2-1, with 9 bases matching TRBD2. Germline trimming cut 6 bases from V and 7 bases from J; bases unmatched to any gene: 4. This CDR3 contains 13 residues. Germline lookup yields CDR1 LNHNV and CDR2 YYDKDF (reference sequence). CDR3 sequence: CATRNSGGNEQFF. As DNA, the CDR3 is TGTGCCACCAGAAATAGCGGGGGAAATGAGCAGTTCTTC. The full variable domain, in which reference TRBV15 and TRBJ2-1 provide the parts outside the CDR3, is DAMVIQNPRYQVTQFGKPVTLSCSQTLNHNVMYWYQQKSSQAPKLLFHYYDKDFNNEADTPDNFQSRRPNTSFCFLDIRSPGLGDTAMYLCATRNSGGNEQFFGPGTRLTVL.

This rearrangement joins TRBV7-2 to TRBJ2-4, with D unresolved. The DNA end favors TRBJ2-7, so the J call may be wrong. Germline V gene data show CDR1 as SGHTA and CDR2 as FQGNSA. The CDR3 is 16 residues long. For the CDR3, the DNA is TGTGCCAGCAGCTTAGGTCTTGGCGGTAGGCCCTACGAGCAGTACTTC. This encodes CASSLGLGGRPYEQYF.

This clonotype was counted a few times. A much bigger clone sits one base away, suggesting this may be a read error. The chain uses TRBV10-3 and TRBJ2-7, with D tentatively TRBD2 (5 bases). CDR3 length: 13 residues. Trimming stripped 2 bases from V and 6 bases from J, with 11 bases between. In germline, CDR1 is ENHRY, CDR2 SYGVKD. The CDR3, as DNA: TGTGCCATCAGTGAGACTAGTAGTCGCGAGCAGTACTTC. Protein sequence: CAISETSSREQYF.

The chain carries TRBV19 and TRBJ2-4, with TRBD2 matching over 9 bases. The germline CDR1 and CDR2 sequences are LNHDA and SQIVND (reference sequence). The CDR3 totals 19 residues. Unmatched junction bases numbered 14, after V lost 5 bases and J lost 0 bases. The CDR3: CASSPVERTSALAKNIQYF. For the CDR3, the DNA is TGTGCCAGTAGTCCGGTCGAGAGGACTAGCGCCCTAGCCAAAAACATTCAGTACTTC.

V and J are TRBV7-2 and TRBJ1-2, with 7 nucleotides matching TRBD1. J lost 5 bases, V lost 1 base, and 7 bases had no gene match. The CDR3 contains 15 residues. Germline V lookup: CDR1 SGHTA, CDR2 FQGNSA. CDR3 DNA sequence: TGTGCCAGCAGCTTAGAACAGGGGTCCCCTTATGGCTACACCTTC. This gives the protein CASSLEQGSPYGYTF.

The J gene is TRBJ2-2, the V gene TRBV19, with D hard to call. CDR1 is LNHDA and CDR2 is SQIVND in the germline V gene (reference sequence). Trimming pared 4 bases from V and 2 bases from J, leaving 8 bases between. This CDR3 spans 14 amino acids. The CDR3 DNA reads TGTGCCAGTAGTAATCCCGGAAACACCGGGGAGCTGTTTTTT. Residues: CASSNPGNTGELFF.

This clonotype was seen at least ten times. This chain joins TRBV12-3 or TRBV12-4 and TRBJ2-5; D unresolved. The CDR3 has 11 residues. Trimming cost V 6 bases and J 1 base, with 3 bases left between them. DNA for the CDR3: TGTGCCAGCAGCACCCAAGAGACCCAGTACTTC. As protein: CASSTQETQYF.

The chain recombines TRBV12-3 or TRBV12-4 with TRBJ1-6, with D possibly matching TRBD1 (5 bases). The length of the CDR3 is 14 residues. V lost 2 bases and J lost 10, with 12 bases in between. Here the CDR3 DNA reads TGTGCCAGCAGTTTAAACAGGAGAACGTCACCCCTCCACTTT. This gives the protein CASSLNRRTSPLHF.

Note on this clonotype: The junction and the germline gene differ at one end; a read error may be behind it. This rearrangement joins TRBV28 to TRBJ2-1; 8 bases fit TRBD2. The germline V gene has CDR1 MDHEN and CDR2 SYDVKM. The CDR3 runs to 18 residues. The CDR3 DNA is TGTGCCAGCAGTTTTTTTTTGTCCCCGGGCGGGGGGCACAAAGAGCAGTTCTTC. Translation gives CASSFFLSPGGGHKEQFF.

At least ten counts were recorded for this clonotype. V gene TRBV29-1 combines with J gene TRBJ2-7, with 8 bases lining up with TRBD2. J gave up 5 bases and V 7 bases, and 25 bases lay outside the gene matches. The CDR3 runs 18 residues. The germline gives CDR1 SQVTM, CDR2 ANQGSEA. The CDR3 region is CSAVPIVAGAGEFHEQYF. For the CDR3, the DNA is TGCAGCGCGGTCCCCATTGTGGCCGGAGCGGGAGAGTTCCACGAGCAGTACTTC.

In this sample, this clonotype turned up a few times. V and J are TRBV5-5 and TRBJ2-3; the D gene could be TRBD1 or TRBD2 (5 bases each). CDR1 and CDR2 (germline): SGHKS, YYEKEE (reference sequence). V was shortened by 2 bases and J by 2 bases, with 12 bases between the two germline ends. The CDR3 is made up of 15 amino acids. CDR3 region: CASSLWGRDTDTQYF. For the CDR3, the DNA is TGTGCCAGCAGCTTATGGGGCCGGGACACAGATACGCAGTATTTT.

This clonotype showed up many times. The rearrangement links TRBV12-3 or TRBV12-4 to TRBJ2-3, with TRBD2 identical over 15 bases. CDR3 size: 16 residues. Trimming took 4 bases from V and 6 from J; bases not matched to a gene: 5. The CDR3 loop is CASSSGLAGGWDTQYF. The CDR3 DNA sequence: TGTGCCAGCAGTTCCGGACTAGCGGGAGGGTGGGATACGCAGTATTTT.

This clonotype was seen a few times. The chain combines TRBV7-7 with TRBJ2-5, with D unresolved. There are 15 residues in the CDR3. Trimming removed 0 bases at V and 1 base at J, with 9 bases between. The germline V gene encodes CDR1 SSHAT and CDR2 FNYEAQ (reference sequence). The CDR3 reads CASSLAPLTQETQYF. The CDR3 DNA is TGTGCCAGCAGCTTAGCGCCCCTGACCCAAGAGACCCAGTACTTC. Filled out from reference TRBV7-7 and TRBJ2-5, the complete variable domain reads GAGVSQSPRYKVTKRGQDVTLRCDPISSHATLYWYQQALGQGPEFLTYFNYEAQPDKSGLPSDRFSAERPEGSISTLTIQRTEQRDSAMYRCASSLAPLTQETQYFGPGTRLLVL.

Worth noting for this clonotype: Relative to the germline gene, one junction end is altered; a read error may explain this. The chain uses TRBV12-3 or TRBV12-4 and TRBJ2-2, with D maybe TRBD1 (6 bases). The CDR3 consists of 14 residues. For the CDR3, the DNA is TGTGCCAGCAGGACACAGGGAAACACCGGGGAGCGGTTTTTT. It translates to CASRTQGNTGERFF.

The sample holds a few counts of this clonotype. The chain is built from TRBV19 and TRBJ2-6; D may match TRBD1 or TRBD2 (5 bases each). Trimming removed 1 base from V and 3 bases from J, with 10 bases in between. Germline V gives CDR1 LNHDA, CDR2 SQIVND (reference sequence). The CDR3 loop spans 16 amino acids. The CDR3, as DNA: TGTGCCAGTAGTATAGGCTCAGGGAGTGGGGCCAACGTCCTGACTTTC. Translation: CASSIGSGSGANVLTF.